This T cell receptor (beta chain) was sequenced for a study of blood T cells in healthy people across ages. The J segment lost 4 bases and the V segment lost 6 bases, leaving 4 bases of the junction unmatched. CDR1 and CDR2 (germline): LNHNV, YYDKDF (reference sequence). The CDR3 extends over 15 amino acids. Combining a sample-barcoded 5' primer with a J-beta primer mix, a second PCR ran for about 6 to 12 cycles. TCRdb reprocessed the 5' RACE reads via MiXCR and lists one record per CDR3 protein. This table has 600,000 or so distinct CDR3 sequences, approximately 30% appearing once. In this sample, this clonotype turned up many times.

Sample: blood. V and J are TRBV15 and TRBJ2-7, with 15 bases fitting TRBD2. This receptor was obtained from a woman of 80 years or more in good health. The CDR3 DNA reads as TGTGCCACCAGAGGGACTAGCGGGGGGAAGTACGAGCAGTACTTC. Translated: CATRGTSGGKYEQYF.